Listed here is a single TCR beta chain. Its antigen is unknown. Libraries were prepared by immunoSEQ multiplex PCR; TCRdb keeps only in-frame clonotypes and omits some of them. The table lists some 93,000 clones, roughly 90% of them singletons, with around 0.53% in the top ten. The sample is drawn from a study of graft-versus-host responses after intestinal transplantation. About the research overall: All recipients got anti-thymocyte globulin induction, then tacrolimus and steroids for approximately 3 years.

The material was unstimulated CD8+ T cells sorted from spleen or lymph node cells, obtained before intestinal transplant. The source of this sequence is a human donor who received an intestinal transplant.

In DNA, the CDR3 is TGCGCCAGCAGCCAACTCTTGCAGCAGCCCCAGCATTTT. It is translated as CASSQLLQQPQHF. This chain uses TRBV4-1 with TRBJ1-5; no definite D call. V lost 2 bases and J lost 7, with 9 bases in between. The CDR3 length is 13 residues. CDR1 is MGHRA and CDR2 is YSYEKL in the germline V gene.